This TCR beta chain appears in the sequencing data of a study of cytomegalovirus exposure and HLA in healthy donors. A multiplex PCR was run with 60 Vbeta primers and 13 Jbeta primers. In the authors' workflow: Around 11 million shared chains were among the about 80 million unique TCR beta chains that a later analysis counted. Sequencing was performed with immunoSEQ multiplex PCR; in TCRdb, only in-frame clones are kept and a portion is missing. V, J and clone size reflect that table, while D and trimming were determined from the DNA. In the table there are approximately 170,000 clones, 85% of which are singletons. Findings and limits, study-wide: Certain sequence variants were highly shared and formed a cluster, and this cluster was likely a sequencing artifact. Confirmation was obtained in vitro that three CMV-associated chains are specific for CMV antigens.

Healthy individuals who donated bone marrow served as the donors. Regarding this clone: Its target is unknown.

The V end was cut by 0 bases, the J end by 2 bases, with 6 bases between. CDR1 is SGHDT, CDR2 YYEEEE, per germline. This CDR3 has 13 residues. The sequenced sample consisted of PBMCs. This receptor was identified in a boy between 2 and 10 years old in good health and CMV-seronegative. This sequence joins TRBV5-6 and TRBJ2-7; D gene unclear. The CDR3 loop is CASSLEQTYEQYV. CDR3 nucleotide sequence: TGTGCCAGCAGCTTGGAACAGACCTACGAGCAGTACGTC.